This T cell receptor beta chain was sequenced in a study of control samples from healthy donors and cancer patients. The V and J ends lost 0 bases and 8 bases, in that order; junction bases with no gene match: 9. CDR1 and CDR2 from the germline V gene are LNHNV and YYDKDF (reference sequence). This CDR3 has 15 residues. Libraries were prepared by immunoSEQ multiplex PCR; TCRdb keeps only in-frame clonotypes and omits some of them. This sample yields around 250,000 clones, of which over 75% are seen a single time; less than 15% belongs to the top ten. This sequence was found in a woman in her sixties with lung cancer. The chain has TRBV15 and TRBJ1-1, with TRBD1 matching over 7 bases. Sequencing used PBMCs. The CDR3 protein is CATSRDKVGQKEAFF. CDR3 bases: TGTGCCACCAGCAGAGATAAGGTGGGACAGAAAGAAGCTTTCTTT. Together with reference TRBV15 and TRBJ1-1, the CDR3 gives the full variable domain: DAMVIQNPRYQVTQFGKPVTLSCSQTLNHNVMYWYQQKSSQAPKLLFHYYDKDFNNEADTPDNFQSRRPNTSFCFLDIRSPGLGDTAMYLCATSRDKVGQKEAFFGQGTRLTVV.